The 11 T cell receptor beta chains below all came from one sample that was sequenced in a study of regulatory T cells in long-lasting Graves disease. The time point was: newly diagnosed GD, antithyroid drugs for less than 3 months. Scientists built the TCR library using RNA that was extracted from PBMCs. Arm-PCR with iRepertoire HTBI primers amplified the CDR3 regions for these TCR beta libraries. Via MiXCR, TCRdb re-called the multiplex PCR reads, giving one row per CDR3 protein. The sample shows about half a million distinct CDR3 sequences, more than 10% of them seen only once. These same data were also listed under a study on T cells in Graves' hyperthyroidism and ophthalmopathy.

The sequencing here drew on peripheral blood mononuclear cells (PBMCs), taken at new diagnosis, from a patient treated with antithyroid drugs. The receptors here all came from a woman in her twenties or thirties with Graves disease.

The chain joins TRBV19 to TRBJ1-5, with D perhaps TRBD1 (6 bases). The ends were cut back, 7 bases at V and 1 base at J, with 23 bases in the middle. Germline V lookup: CDR1 LNHDA, CDR2 SQIVND (reference sequence). The CDR3 totals 18 residues. The CDR3 DNA reads TGTGCCAGTACCGTGGGGGGGCTCGGGGGGTTGAGCAATCAGCCCCAGCATTTT. Translating gives CASTVGGLGGLSNQPQHF.

Ten or more counts support this clonotype. The chain employs TRBV15 and TRBJ2-2; D is undetermined. V was shortened by 0 bases and J by 3 bases, with 11 bases between the two germline ends. The CDR3 extends over 16 amino acids. The germline gives CDR1 LNHNV, CDR2 YYDKDF (reference sequence). The CDR3 loop reads CATSREEARHTGELFF. The CDR3 DNA reads as TGTGCCACCAGCAGAGAAGAAGCCAGACACACCGGGGAGCTGTTTTTT.

The J gene is TRBJ2-5, the V gene TRBV6-2 or TRBV6-3, with 9 bases matching TRBD1. Unmatched junction bases numbered 6, after V lost 6 bases and J lost 7 bases. The CDR3 covers 13 residues. Germline assignment: CDR1 MNHEY and CDR2 SVGEGT. The CDR3, as DNA: TGTGCCAGCAGCATCCGACAGGGGGTGACCCAGTACTTC. This gives the protein CASSIRQGVTQYF.

Ten or more counts support this clonotype. The chain links TRBV6-1 to TRBJ2-5, with a weak D call TRBD1 (6 bases). Germline V gives CDR1 MNHNS, CDR2 SASEGT. V lost 6 bases, J lost 5 bases, and 16 bases lay in between. This CDR3 has 14 residues. CDR3 loop: CASREIQGRETQYF. CDR3 nucleotides: TGTGCCAGCAGGGAGATACAGGGCCGGGAGACCCAGTACTTC.

This chain links TRBV5-1 with TRBJ2-3; D remains unclear. There are 12 residues in the CDR3. Trimming cost V 0 bases and J 8 bases, with 7 bases left between them. Germline V gene sequence: CDR1 SGHRS, CDR2 YFSETQ. For the CDR3, the DNA is TGCGCCAGCAGCTTGGAAGGTTTTACGCAGTATTTT. It is translated as CASSLEGFTQYF.

This clonotype was detected many times. The rearrangement uses TRBV12-3 or TRBV12-4 and TRBJ2-7, with 9 bases matching TRBD1. CDR3 size: 14 residues. V shed 2 bases, J shed 5 bases, and the junction held 4 bases outside the gene matches. CDR3 protein: CASSLWDRAHEQYF. The CDR3, as DNA: TGTGCCAGCAGTTTATGGGACAGGGCGCACGAGCAGTACTTC.

This clonotype came up many times. The rearrangement uses TRBV13 and TRBJ2-1; no clear D. The V end was cut by 5 bases, the J end by 7 bases, with 15 bases between. The germline V gene encodes CDR1 PRHDT and CDR2 FYEKMQ (reference sequence). The CDR3 loop spans 14 amino acids. CDR3 DNA: TGTGCCAGCAGCCAAAGGACGGACCGGAATGAGCAGTTCTTC. It translates to CASSQRTDRNEQFF.

This clonotype was seen a handful of times. The V call is TRBV18, the J call TRBJ1-1, with D maybe TRBD1 (5 bases). Germline assignment: CDR1 KGHSH and CDR2 LQKENI. Trimming removed 2 bases at V and 2 bases at J, with 15 bases between. This CDR3 is built from 16 residues. The CDR3 DNA follows: TGTGCCAGCTCACCAAGAACTCGGACATATAACACTGAAGCTTTCTTT. The encoded protein is CASSPRTRTYNTEAFF.

The genes are TRBV20-1 and TRBJ1-3; 8 positions match TRBD1. The germline gives CDR1 DFQATT, CDR2 SNEGSKA (reference sequence). V was pared by 5 bases and J by 4 bases, with 22 bases of the junction left unmatched. This CDR3 has 19 residues. CDR3 DNA sequence: TGCAGTGCTCGAGGTCTTAGGCAGGGGGCTTCGGAAATCGGAAACACCATATATTTT. Its protein is CSARGLRQGASEIGNTIYF.

This chain connects TRBV6-2 or TRBV6-3 to TRBJ1-2; no definite D call. V lost 4 bases and J 8 bases, leaving 17 bases between the germline ends. The germline CDR1 and CDR2 sequences are MNHEY and SVGEGT. The CDR3 is made up of 14 amino acids. The CDR3 DNA reads as TGTGCCAGCAGTTCAAGAGGTGGGAACGGCGGCTACACCTTC. This gives the protein CASSSRGGNGGYTF.

V gene TRBV9 combines with J gene TRBJ2-1; tentatively, D is TRBD1 (6 bases). The end of the DNA is better explained by TRBJ2-5, so the J call may be wrong. Germline values: CDR1 SGDLS, CDR2 YYNGEE. The CDR3 length is 15 residues. The CDR3 DNA sequence: TGTGCCAGCAGCCCCCGCCTGACAGGACAAGAGACCCAGTACTTC. It is translated as CASSPRLTGQETQYF.